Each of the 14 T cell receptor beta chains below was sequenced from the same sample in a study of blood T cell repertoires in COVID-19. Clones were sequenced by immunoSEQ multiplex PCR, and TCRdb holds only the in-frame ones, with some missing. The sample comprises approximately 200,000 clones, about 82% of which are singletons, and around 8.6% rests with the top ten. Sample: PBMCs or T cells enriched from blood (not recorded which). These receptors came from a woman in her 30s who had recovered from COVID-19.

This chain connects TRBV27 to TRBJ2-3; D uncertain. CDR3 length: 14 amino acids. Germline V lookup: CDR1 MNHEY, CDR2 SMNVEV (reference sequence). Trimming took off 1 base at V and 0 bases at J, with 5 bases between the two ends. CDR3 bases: TGTGCCAGCAGTTTATTCGGGAGCACAGATACGCAGTATTTT. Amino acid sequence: CASSLFGSTDTQYF.

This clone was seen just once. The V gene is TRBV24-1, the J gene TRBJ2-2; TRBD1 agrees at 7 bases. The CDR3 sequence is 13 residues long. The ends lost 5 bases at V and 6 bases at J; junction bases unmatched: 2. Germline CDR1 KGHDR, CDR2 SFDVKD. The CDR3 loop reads CATSGQGAGELFF. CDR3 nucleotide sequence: TGTGCCACCAGTGGACAGGGTGCCGGGGAGCTGTTTTTT.

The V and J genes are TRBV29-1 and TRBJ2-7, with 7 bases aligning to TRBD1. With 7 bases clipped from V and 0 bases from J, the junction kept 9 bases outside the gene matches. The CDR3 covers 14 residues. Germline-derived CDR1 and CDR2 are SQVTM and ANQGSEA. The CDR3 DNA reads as TGCAGCGCCCGGGACAGCCCATACTCCTACGAGCAGTACTTC. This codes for CSARDSPYSYEQYF.

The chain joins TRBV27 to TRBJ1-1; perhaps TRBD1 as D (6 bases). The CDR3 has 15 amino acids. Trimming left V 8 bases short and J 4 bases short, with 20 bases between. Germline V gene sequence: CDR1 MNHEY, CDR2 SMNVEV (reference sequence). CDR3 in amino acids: CASHEGEQGVTEAFF. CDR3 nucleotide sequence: TGTGCCAGCCACGAGGGGGAGCAGGGTGTCACTGAAGCTTTCTTT.

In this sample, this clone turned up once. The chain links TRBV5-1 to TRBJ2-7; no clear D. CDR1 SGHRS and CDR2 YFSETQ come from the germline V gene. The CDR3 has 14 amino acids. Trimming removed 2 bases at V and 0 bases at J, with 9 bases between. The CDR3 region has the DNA TGCGCCAGCAGCTTAGCGTTAAACTCCTACGAGCAGTACTTC. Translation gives CASSLALNSYEQYF.

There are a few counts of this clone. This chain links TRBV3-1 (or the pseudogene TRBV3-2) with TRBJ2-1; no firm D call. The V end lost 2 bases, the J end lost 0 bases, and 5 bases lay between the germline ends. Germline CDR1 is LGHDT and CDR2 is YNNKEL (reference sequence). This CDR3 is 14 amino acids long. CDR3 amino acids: CASSQTSSYNEQFF. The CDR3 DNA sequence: TGTGCCAGCAGCCAAACCAGCTCCTACAATGAGCAGTTCTTC.

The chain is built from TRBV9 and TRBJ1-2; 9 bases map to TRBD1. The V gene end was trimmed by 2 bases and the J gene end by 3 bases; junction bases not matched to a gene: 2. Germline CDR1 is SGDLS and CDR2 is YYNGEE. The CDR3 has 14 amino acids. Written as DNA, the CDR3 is TGTGCCAGCAGCGTCACAGGGGGCTACTATGGCTACACCTTC. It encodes CASSVTGGYYGYTF.

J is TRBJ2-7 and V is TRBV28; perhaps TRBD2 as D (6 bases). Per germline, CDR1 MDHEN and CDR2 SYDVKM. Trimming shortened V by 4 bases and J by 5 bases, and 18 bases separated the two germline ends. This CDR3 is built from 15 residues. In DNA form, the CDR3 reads TGTGCCAGCAGTTCCTGGGGTTTCGGGAGCCACGAGCAGTACTTC. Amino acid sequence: CASSSWGFGSHEQYF.

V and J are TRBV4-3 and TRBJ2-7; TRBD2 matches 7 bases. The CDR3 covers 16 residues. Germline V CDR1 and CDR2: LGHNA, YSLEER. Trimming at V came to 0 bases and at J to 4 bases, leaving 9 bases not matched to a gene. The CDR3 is CASSQDPAGDLYEQYF. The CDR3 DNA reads TGCGCCAGCAGCCAAGATCCGGCGGGAGACCTATACGAGCAGTACTTC.

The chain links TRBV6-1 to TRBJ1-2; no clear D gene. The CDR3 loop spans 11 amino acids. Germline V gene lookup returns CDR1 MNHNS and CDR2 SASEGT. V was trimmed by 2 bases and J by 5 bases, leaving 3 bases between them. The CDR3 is CASSEQYGYTF. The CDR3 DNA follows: TGTGCCAGCAGTGAACAGTATGGCTACACCTTC.

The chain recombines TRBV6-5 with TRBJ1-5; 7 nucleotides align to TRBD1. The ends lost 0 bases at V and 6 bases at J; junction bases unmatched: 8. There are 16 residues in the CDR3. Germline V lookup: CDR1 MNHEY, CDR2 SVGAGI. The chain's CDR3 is CASSYSGRQGGQPQHF. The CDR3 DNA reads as TGTGCCAGCAGTTACTCGGGACGACAGGGAGGTCAGCCCCAGCATTTT.

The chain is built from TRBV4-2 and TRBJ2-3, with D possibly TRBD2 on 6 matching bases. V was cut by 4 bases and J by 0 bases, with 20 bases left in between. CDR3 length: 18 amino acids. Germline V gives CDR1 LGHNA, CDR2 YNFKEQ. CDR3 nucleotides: TGTGCCAGCAGCCCGATCCTAGGGGTCCGGGAGAGCACAGATACGCAGTATTTT. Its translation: CASSPILGVRESTDTQYF.

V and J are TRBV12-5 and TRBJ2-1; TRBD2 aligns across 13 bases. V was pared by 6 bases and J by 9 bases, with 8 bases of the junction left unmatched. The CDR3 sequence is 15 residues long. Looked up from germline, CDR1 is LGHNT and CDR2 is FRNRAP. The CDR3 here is CASGSGTSGVSEQFF. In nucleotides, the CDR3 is TGTGCTAGTGGCTCCGGGACTAGCGGGGTCAGTGAGCAGTTCTTC.

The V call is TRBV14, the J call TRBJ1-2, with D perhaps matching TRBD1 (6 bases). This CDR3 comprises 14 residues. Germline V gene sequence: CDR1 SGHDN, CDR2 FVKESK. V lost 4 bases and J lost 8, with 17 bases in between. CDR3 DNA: TGTGCCAGCAGCCTTACCGGGACATATGAAGGCTACACCTTC. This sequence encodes CASSLTGTYEGYTF.